A selection of T cell receptor beta chains follows, all from one sample in a study of blood T cell repertoires in COVID-19. Sequencing was performed with immunoSEQ multiplex PCR; in TCRdb, only in-frame clones are kept and a portion is missing. The sample shows roughly 120,000 clones, around 80% of them seen only once. The sample was peripheral blood. The receptors derive from a woman aged 55-70 years with acute or convalescent COVID-19. Both conserved end residues are part of each CDR3. Fields, in order: J gene, D gene, V gene, clone size, CDR3 DNA, CDR3 protein. A D gene is named only where the DNA matches it firmly. Clone size is given for some rows only: seen once, a few or many times, or a class if the clone is expanded.

J: TRBJ1-2
D: TRBD1
V: TRBV19
size: few
DNA: TGTGCCAGTAGTATGACAGGGGGCAATGGCTACACCTTC
CDR3: CASSMTGGNGYTF

J: TRBJ2-1
D: TRBD2
V: TRBV13
size: once
DNA: TGTGCCAGCAGCCAATCGGGACTAGCTTCACCTTACAATGAGCAGTTCTTC
CDR3: CASSQSGLASPYNEQFF

J: TRBJ1-2
D: -
V: TRBV14
size: -
DNA: TGTGCCAGCAGCTACTTGACAACGAACTATGGCTACACCTTC
CDR3: CASSYLTTNYGYTF

J: TRBJ1-5
D: -
V: TRBV19
size: -
DNA: TGTGCCAGTAGTTCCCCCGGGACACTGGAAGGGCAGCCCCAGCATTTT
CDR3: CASSSPGTLEGQPQHF

J: TRBJ2-1
D: TRBD2
V: TRBV4-2
size: few
DNA: TGTGCCAGCAGCCAAGTGACGGGGGGACGAAATGAGCAGTTCTTC
CDR3: CASSQVTGGRNEQFF

J: TRBJ2-5
D: -
V: TRBV3-1/TRBV3-2
size: -
DNA: TGTGCCAGCAGCCAAGATCCCGGGGGCCAAGAGACCCAGTACTTC
CDR3: CASSQDPGGQETQYF

J: TRBJ1-1
D: TRBD1
V: TRBV9
size: -
DNA: TGTGCCAGCAGCGTAGGACAGGGGAACACTGAAGCTTTCTTT
CDR3: CASSVGQGNTEAFF

J: TRBJ2-5
D: -
V: TRBV10-3
size: -
DNA: TGTGCCATCAGTGAGTCGTCGCAGGAGACCCAGTACTTC
CDR3: CAISESSQETQYF

J: TRBJ1-3
D: TRBD1
V: TRBV5-4
size: few
DNA: TGTGCCAGCAGCTTGGGGGGACAGGGGGGAAACACCATATATTTT
CDR3: CASSLGGQGGNTIYF

J: TRBJ1-6
D: -
V: TRBV2
size: -
DNA: TGTGCCATAAGGACAGTTAACTCACCCCTCCACTTT
CDR3: CAIRTVNSPLHF

J: TRBJ1-6
D: -
V: TRBV25-1
size: few
DNA: TGTGCCAGCTCCCAGCGCGACGAATATAATTCACCCCTCCACTTT
CDR3: CASSQRDEYNSPLHF

J: TRBJ1-2
D: -
V: TRBV24-1
size: -
DNA: TGTGCCACCAGTGTTCAGGGGAACTATGGCTACACCTTC
CDR3: CATSVQGNYGYTF

J: TRBJ2-7
D: -
V: TRBV6-5
size: -
DNA: TGTGCCAGCAGTTACTCGACAGGTTACGAGCAGTACTTC
CDR3: CASSYSTGYEQYF

J: TRBJ1-5
D: -
V: TRBV7-2
size: -
DNA: TGTGCCAGCAGCTTAGCGATCGGGGAAAATCAGCCCCAGCATTTT
CDR3: CASSLAIGENQPQHF

J: TRBJ2-5
D: TRBD2
V: TRBV29-1
size: once
DNA: TGCAGCTTCGCTCGAGGGACTAGCGGGGGAGGGACCCAGTACTTC
CDR3: CSFARGTSGGGTQYF

J: TRBJ1-2
D: TRBD1
V: TRBV6-5
size: -
DNA: TGTGCCAGCAGACAATCGGACAGGAACTATGGCTACACCTTC
CDR3: CASRQSDRNYGYTF

J: TRBJ1-1
D: TRBD1
V: TRBV5-1
size: -
DNA: TGCGCCAGCAGCCCGTGGACAGGGAACACTGAAGCTTTCTTT
CDR3: CASSPWTGNTEAFF

J: TRBJ1-1
D: -
V: TRBV30
size: -
DNA: TGTGCCTGGAGTGCACAGTCGAACACTGAAGCTTTCTTT
CDR3: CAWSAQSNTEAFF

J: TRBJ1-3
D: -
V: TRBV2
size: -
DNA: TGTGCCAGCAGCCTCCAGGGCGGCTCCAGAAACACCATATATTTT
CDR3: CASSLQGGSRNTIYF

J: TRBJ1-5
D: -
V: TRBV7-2
size: -
DNA: TGTGCCAGCAGCTTTGACAGTAGCAATCAGCCCCAGCATTTT
CDR3: CASSFDSSNQPQHF

J: TRBJ2-7
D: TRBD1
V: TRBV2
size: -
DNA: TGTGCCAGCTCCGGGACAGACTACGAGCAGTACTTC
CDR3: CASSGTDYEQYF

J: TRBJ2-1
D: TRBD2
V: TRBV7-2
size: -
DNA: TGTGCCAGCAGCGCCGCCAGCGGGGGCTACAATGAGCAGTTCTTC
CDR3: CASSAASGGYNEQFF

J: TRBJ2-5
D: TRBD1
V: TRBV4-1
size: -
DNA: TGCGCCAGCAGCCAAATGACAGGGGGCGAGACCCAGTACTTC
CDR3: CASSQMTGGETQYF

J: TRBJ1-1
D: -
V: TRBV5-1
size: -
DNA: TGCGCCAGCAGCTCTTCGACAGGTTTATCATTTATAAACACTGAAGCTTTCTTT
CDR3: CASSSSTGLSFINTEAFF

J: TRBJ1-1
D: -
V: TRBV12-3/TRBV12-4
size: once
DNA: TGTGCCAGTCAGGGAAGGGGAAACACTGAAGCTTTCTTT
CDR3: CASQGRGNTEAFF

J: TRBJ1-2
D: -
V: TRBV7-8
size: -
DNA: TGTGCCAGCAGCTCCGGGGAATGGGGCTATGGCTACACCTTC
CDR3: CASSSGEWGYGYTF

J: TRBJ1-2
D: -
V: TRBV6-5
size: -
DNA: TGTGCCAGCAGTCCGGAGGGGTGGCGGGGCTACACCTTC
CDR3: CASSPEGWRGYTF

J: TRBJ2-7
D: TRBD1
V: TRBV3-1/TRBV3-2
size: -
DNA: TGTGCCAGCAGCCAAGCCGGGACAGACGAGCAGTACTTC
CDR3: CASSQAGTDEQYF

J: TRBJ1-2
D: -
V: TRBV6-5
size: -
DNA: TGTGCCAGCAGTTACACGGGGGGCGCAGACTATGGCTACACCTTC
CDR3: CASSYTGGADYGYTF

J: TRBJ1-5
D: TRBD1
V: TRBV27
size: -
DNA: TGTGCCAGCAGTCCGTTCGGGACAGGGGACCAAAATCAGCCCCAGCATTTT
CDR3: CASSPFGTGDQNQPQHF